This record concerns one TCR beta chain sequence. The CDR3 covers 15 residues. With V trimmed by 1 base and J by 2 bases, 4 bases remained unmatched. The V gene's germline CDR1 is SGHVS and CDR2 FNYEAQ. How the authors handled the data: Using reference gene primer amplification, nucleated cell counts were estimated. Data came from immunoSEQ multiplex PCR; TCRdb stores just in-frame clones and leaves some out. V, J and clone size reflect that table, while D and trimming were determined from the DNA. The top ten clones hold about 4% of a sample with 200,000 to 300,000 clones, approximately 85% of them seen once. This entry comes from a study of blood T cell repertoires in COVID-19. In the study overall: Researchers got acute and convalescent COVID-19 samples from the United States, Italy and Spain. From T cells, B-cell-depleted T cells, or PBMCs came the material, which was cDNA or gDNA.

This TCR was recovered from a man aged 45-65 years with acute or convalescent COVID-19. This chain joins TRBV7-6 and TRBJ1-2; 7 positions match TRBD1. Source material: peripheral blood. The CDR3 DNA sequence: TGTGCCAGCAGCTTAGAGGTGGGACAGAACTATGGCTACACCTTC. It encodes CASSLEVGQNYGYTF.